What follows is one T cell receptor (beta chain) and its context. The ends were cut back, 5 bases at V and 1 base at J, with 12 bases in the middle. The V gene's germline CDR1 is SEHNR and CDR2 FQNEAQ (reference sequence). CDR3 length: 14 amino acids. The assay was immunoSEQ multiplex PCR, and TCRdb's table has in-frame clones only and misses some. The sample contains fewer than 700,000 clones, about 89% of which appear only once. The sample is drawn from a study of blood T cell repertoires in COVID-19. The sequence was obtained from a woman in her fifties or sixties with COVID-19, enrolled during active disease. The sample comprised peripheral blood. The chain combines TRBV7-9 with TRBJ2-7, with D tentatively TRBD2 (6 bases). The CDR3 here is CASSDRDLSYEQYF. Here the CDR3 DNA reads TGTGCCAGCAGCGACCGGGACTTATCCTACGAGCAGTACTTC.